A single T cell receptor (beta chain) is shown here with its context. Per the original data handling: Quantification of nucleated cells was approximated via reference gene primer amplification. TCRdb's copy holds only in-frame clones and misses some; the assay was immunoSEQ multiplex PCR. The V and J calls and clone size are taken from that table; D and trimming were inferred from the DNA. The sample lists a few hundred thousand clones; 85% to 90% were seen once. This sample is drawn from a study of blood T cell repertoires in COVID-19. Overall study: COVID-19 samples, acute and convalescent, were from the United States, Italy and Spain. From T cells, B-cell-depleted T cells, or PBMCs came the material, which was cDNA or gDNA.

This clonotype originated in a woman in her thirties or forties who had recovered from COVID-19. Sequenced: peripheral blood.

This CDR3 is CASSRTANTEAFF. CDR3 in DNA: TGTGCCAGCAGTCGGACAGCGAACACTGAAGCTTTCTTT. The J gene is TRBJ1-1, the V gene TRBV2, with a possible D match to TRBD1 (6 bases). The length of the CDR3 is 13 residues. Trimming pared 5 bases from V and 1 base from J, leaving 8 bases between. The germline gives CDR1 SNHLY, CDR2 FYNNEI.